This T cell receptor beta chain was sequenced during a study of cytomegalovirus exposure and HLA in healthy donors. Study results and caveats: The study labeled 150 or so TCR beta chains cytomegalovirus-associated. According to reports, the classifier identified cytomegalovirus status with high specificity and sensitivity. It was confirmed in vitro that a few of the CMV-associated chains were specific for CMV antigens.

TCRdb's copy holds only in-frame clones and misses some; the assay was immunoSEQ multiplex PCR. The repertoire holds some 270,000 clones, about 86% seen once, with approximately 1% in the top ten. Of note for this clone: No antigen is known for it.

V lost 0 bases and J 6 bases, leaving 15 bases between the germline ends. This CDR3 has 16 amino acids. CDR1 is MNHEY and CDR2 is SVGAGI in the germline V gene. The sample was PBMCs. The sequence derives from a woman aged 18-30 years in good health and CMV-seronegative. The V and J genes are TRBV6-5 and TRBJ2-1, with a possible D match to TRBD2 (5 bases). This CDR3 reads CASSYSGLEGLNEQFF. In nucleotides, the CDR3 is TGTGCCAGCAGTTACTCAGGGCTAGAGGGTCTCAATGAGCAGTTCTTC.